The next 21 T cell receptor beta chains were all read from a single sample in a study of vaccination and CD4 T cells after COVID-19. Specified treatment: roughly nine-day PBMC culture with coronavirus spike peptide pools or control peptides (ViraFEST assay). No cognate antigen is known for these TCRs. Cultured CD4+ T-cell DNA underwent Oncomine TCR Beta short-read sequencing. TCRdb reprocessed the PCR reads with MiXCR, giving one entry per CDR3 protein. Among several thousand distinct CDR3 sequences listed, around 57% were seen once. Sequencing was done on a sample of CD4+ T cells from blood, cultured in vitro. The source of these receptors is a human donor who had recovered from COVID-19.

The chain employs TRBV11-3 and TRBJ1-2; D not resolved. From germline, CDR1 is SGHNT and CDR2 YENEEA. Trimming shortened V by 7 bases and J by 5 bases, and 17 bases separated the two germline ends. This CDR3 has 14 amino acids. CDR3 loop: CASNQAAHKYGYTF. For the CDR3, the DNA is TGTGCCAGCAACCAAGCGGCCCACAAGTATGGCTACACCTTC.

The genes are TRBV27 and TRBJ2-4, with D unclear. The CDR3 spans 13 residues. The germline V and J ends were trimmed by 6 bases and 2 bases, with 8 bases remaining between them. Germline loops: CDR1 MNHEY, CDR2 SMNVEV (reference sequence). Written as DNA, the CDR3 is TGTGCCAGCAGGGCGATGTCCAAAAACATTCAGTACTTC. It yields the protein CASRAMSKNIQYF.

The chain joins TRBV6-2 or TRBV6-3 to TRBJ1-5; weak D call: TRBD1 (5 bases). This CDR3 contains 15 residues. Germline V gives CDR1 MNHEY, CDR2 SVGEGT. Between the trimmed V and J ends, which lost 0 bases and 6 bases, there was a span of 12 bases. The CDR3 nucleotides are TGTGCCAGCAGTTACTCTCGGGGCTGGGCTCAGCCCCAGCATTTT. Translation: CASSYSRGWAQPQHF.

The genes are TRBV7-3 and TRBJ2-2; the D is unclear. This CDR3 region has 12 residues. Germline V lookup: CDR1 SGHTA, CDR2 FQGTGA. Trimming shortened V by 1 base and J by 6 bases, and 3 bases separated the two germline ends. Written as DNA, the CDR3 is TGTGCCAGCAGCTTAAGTTCCGGGGAGCTGTTTTTT. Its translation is CASSLSSGELFF.

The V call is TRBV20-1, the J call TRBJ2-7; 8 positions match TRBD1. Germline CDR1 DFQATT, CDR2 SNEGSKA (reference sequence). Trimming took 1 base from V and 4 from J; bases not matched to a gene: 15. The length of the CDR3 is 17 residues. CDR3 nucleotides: TGCAGTGCTAGAGGAGTATTTGGTTACAGGGGGACGTACGAGCAGTACTTC. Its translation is CSARGVFGYRGTYEQYF.

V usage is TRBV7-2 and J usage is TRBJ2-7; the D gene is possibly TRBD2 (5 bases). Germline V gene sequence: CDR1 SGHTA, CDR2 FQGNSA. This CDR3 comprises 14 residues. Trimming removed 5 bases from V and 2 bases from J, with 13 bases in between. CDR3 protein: CASSPRRATYEQYF. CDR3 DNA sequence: TGTGCCAGCAGCCCAAGGCGGGCCACCTACGAGCAGTACTTC.

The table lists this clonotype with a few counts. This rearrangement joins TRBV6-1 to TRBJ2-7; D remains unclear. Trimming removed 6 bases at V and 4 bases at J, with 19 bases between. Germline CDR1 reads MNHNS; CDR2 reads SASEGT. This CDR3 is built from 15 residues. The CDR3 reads CASRQNENTKYEQYF. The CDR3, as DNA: TGTGCCAGCAGACAAAATGAGAACACTAAATACGAGCAGTACTTC.

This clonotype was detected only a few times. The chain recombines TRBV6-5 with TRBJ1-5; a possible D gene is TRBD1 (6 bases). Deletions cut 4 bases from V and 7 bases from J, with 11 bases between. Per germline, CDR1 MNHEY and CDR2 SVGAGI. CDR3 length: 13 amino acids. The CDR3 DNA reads TGTGCCAGCAGTTGGGGGCCAGGGCAGCCCCAGCATTTT. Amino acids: CASSWGPGQPQHF.

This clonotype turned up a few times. The CDR3 DNA reads as TGTGCCAGCAGCTTAGGTCGGGGGAATAATTCACCCCTCCACTTT. It translates to CASSLGRGNNSPLHF. The V and J genes are TRBV7-2 and TRBJ1-6; D possibly corresponds to TRBD1 (5 bases). V lost 1 base and J 5 bases, leaving 9 bases between the germline ends. The CDR3 spans 15 residues. Germline CDR1 is SGHTA and CDR2 is FQGNSA.

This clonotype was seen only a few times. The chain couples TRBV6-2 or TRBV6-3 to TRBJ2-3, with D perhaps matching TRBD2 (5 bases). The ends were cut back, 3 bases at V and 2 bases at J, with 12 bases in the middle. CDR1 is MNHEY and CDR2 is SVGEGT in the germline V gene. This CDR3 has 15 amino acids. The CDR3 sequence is CASSYRSGVTDTQYF. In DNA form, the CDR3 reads TGTGCCAGCAGTTATAGGAGCGGAGTCACAGATACGCAGTATTTT.

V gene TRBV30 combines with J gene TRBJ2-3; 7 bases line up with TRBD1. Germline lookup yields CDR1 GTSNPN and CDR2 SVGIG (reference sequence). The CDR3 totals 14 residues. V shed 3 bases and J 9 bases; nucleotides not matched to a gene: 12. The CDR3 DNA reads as TGTGCCTGGAGCCCCAACAGGGGAAGAGGGACGCAGTATTTT. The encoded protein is CAWSPNRGRGTQYF.

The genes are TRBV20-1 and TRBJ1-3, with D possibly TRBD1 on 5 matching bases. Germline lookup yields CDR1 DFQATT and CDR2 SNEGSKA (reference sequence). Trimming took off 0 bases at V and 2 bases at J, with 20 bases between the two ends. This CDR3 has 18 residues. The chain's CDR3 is CSARDRAGRGGAGNTIYF. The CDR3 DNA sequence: TGCAGTGCTAGAGATAGAGCCGGTCGGGGGGGAGCTGGAAACACCATATATTTT.

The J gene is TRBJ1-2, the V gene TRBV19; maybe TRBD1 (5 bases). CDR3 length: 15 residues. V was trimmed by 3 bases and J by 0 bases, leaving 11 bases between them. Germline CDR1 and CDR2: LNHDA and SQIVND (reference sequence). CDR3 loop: CASSINGAANYGYTF. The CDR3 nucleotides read TGTGCCAGTAGTATCAACGGGGCCGCTAACTATGGCTACACCTTC.

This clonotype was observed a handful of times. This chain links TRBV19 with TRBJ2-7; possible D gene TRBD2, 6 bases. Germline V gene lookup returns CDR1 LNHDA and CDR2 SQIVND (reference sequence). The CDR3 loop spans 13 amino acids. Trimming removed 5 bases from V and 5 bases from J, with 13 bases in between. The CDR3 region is CASSQGRGNEQYF. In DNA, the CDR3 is TGTGCCAGTAGTCAGGGACGGGGGAACGAGCAGTACTTC.

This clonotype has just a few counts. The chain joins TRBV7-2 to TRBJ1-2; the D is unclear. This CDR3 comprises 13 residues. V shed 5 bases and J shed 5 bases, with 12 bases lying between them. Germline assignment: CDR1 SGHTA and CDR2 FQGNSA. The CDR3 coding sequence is TGTGCCAGCAGCCTGGTGGGCCTATATGGCTACACCTTC. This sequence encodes CASSLVGLYGYTF.

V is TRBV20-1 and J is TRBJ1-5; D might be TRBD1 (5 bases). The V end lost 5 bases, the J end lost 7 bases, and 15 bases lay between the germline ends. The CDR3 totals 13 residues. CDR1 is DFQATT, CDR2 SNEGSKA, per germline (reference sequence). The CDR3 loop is CSAVDQGRQPQHF. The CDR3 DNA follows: TGCAGTGCTGTTGACCAGGGCAGGCAGCCCCAGCATTTT.

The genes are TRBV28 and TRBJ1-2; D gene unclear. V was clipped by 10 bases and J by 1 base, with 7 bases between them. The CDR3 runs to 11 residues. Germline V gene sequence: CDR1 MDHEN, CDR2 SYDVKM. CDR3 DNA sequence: TGTGCCACCTACATTAACTATGGCTACACCTTC. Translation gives CATYINYGYTF.

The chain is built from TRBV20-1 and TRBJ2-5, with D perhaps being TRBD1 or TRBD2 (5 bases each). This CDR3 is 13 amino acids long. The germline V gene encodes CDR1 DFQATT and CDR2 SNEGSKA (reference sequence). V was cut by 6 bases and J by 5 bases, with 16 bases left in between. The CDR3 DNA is TGCAGTGCCAGCCTAGGGGACGGTGAGACCCAGTACTTC. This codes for CSASLGDGETQYF.

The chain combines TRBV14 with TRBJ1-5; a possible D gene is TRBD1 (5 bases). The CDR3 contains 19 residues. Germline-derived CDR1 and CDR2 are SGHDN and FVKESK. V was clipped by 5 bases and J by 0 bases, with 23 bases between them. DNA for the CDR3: TGTGCCAGCAGCGTCCGTACAGGAGCCAACTATTTTAGCAATCAGCCCCAGCATTTT. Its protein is CASSVRTGANYFSNQPQHF.

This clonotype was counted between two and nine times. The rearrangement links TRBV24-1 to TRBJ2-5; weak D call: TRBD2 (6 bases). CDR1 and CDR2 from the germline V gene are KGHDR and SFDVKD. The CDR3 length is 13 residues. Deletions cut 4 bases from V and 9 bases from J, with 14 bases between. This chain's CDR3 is CATSDARLGAQYF. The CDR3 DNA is TGTGCCACCAGTGACGCCCGACTAGGGGCCCAGTACTTC.

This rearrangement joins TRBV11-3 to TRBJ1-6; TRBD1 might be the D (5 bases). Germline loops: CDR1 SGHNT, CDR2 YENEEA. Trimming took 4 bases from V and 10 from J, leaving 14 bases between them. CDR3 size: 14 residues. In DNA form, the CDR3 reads TGTGCCAGCAGCTCCAGGGTGGCTGGGTCACCCCTCCACTTT. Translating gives CASSSRVAGSPLHF.